These T cell receptor beta chains were read from a single sample in a study of cytomegalovirus exposure and HLA in healthy donors. Clones were sequenced by immunoSEQ multiplex PCR, and TCRdb holds only the in-frame ones, with some missing. The sample lists some 90,000 clones, around 80% occurring once. The sequencing input was PBMCs. The receptors were gathered from a male donor in good health and CMV-seropositive. CDR3s include the opening cysteine and the closing phenylalanine or tryptophan. A D gene is named only where the DNA matches it firmly. Some rows have no size entry. The others give once, few or many, or a class for an expanded clone.

TGTGCCAGCAGTTTTGCAGGGACTAGTCTATCCAATGAGCAGTTCTTC,CASSFAGTSLSNEQFF,TRBD2,NA,TRBJ2-1,TRBV28
TGTGCCACCGGTGGAGGGAGGGTAGATACGCAGTATTTT,CATGGGRVDTQYF,TRBD2,once,TRBJ2-3,TRBV15
TGTGCCAGCAGTTCTATAGCGGGAGCCTACGAGCAGTACTTC,CASSSIAGAYEQYF,TRBD2,NA,TRBJ2-7,TRBV27
TGCAGCGTTGTCCCAGACAGGGGGCATGATGGCTACACCTTC,CSVVPDRGHDGYTF,TRBD1,once,TRBJ1-2,TRBV29-1
TGTGCCAGCAGCCAAGATCCCACGGGGGGGGAGACCCAGTACTTC,CASSQDPTGGETQYF,TRBD2,NA,TRBJ2-5,TRBV4-2
TGTGCCAGCAGCTTAGCTCTGGGGAGACCGAACACCGGGGAGCTGTTTTTT,CASSLALGRPNTGELFF,NA,few,TRBJ2-2,TRBV7-9
TGTGCCTGCGGTCTCACTAGCGGGGTCTACGAGCAGTACTTC,CACGLTSGVYEQYF,TRBD2,NA,TRBJ2-7,TRBV30
TGTGCCAGCAGTTTACCAGGGTCGGGTAATGAGCAGTTCTTC,CASSLPGSGNEQFF,NA,few,TRBJ2-1,TRBV28
TGCGCCAGCAGCTATTCACCGGACAGGGGATCCTACGAGCAGTACTTC,CASSYSPDRGSYEQYF,TRBD1,once,TRBJ2-7,TRBV5-1
TGTGCCAGCAGCCTCACCCAGGGGGGAACGACAGATACGCAGTATTTT,CASSLTQGGTTDTQYF,NA,few,TRBJ2-3,TRBV7-9
TGTGCCTGGAGTCAGTGGGGGACAGGGGCCTTTCTCGACTACGAGCAGTACTTC,CAWSQWGTGAFLDYEQYF,TRBD1,NA,TRBJ2-7,TRBV30
TGTGCCAGCAGCCCTAACGTTGAAAGGGGAGGGCCGTCAGATACGCAGTATTTT,CASSPNVERGGPSDTQYF,TRBD2,NA,TRBJ2-3,TRBV7-8
TGTGCCAGCAGCGACCTGGCGGGCTCCCAAGAGACCCAGTACTTC,CASSDLAGSQETQYF,NA,NA,TRBJ2-5,TRBV7-7
TGTGCCAGCAGAGCCACATCTCCGGGACAGGGTCACACTGGAAACACCATATATTTT,CASRATSPGQGHTGNTIYF,TRBD1,few,TRBJ1-3,TRBV2
TGTGCCAGCAGTTCCGGGACAGCACGCAACGAGCAGTACTTC,CASSSGTARNEQYF,TRBD1,NA,TRBJ2-7,TRBV27
TGTGCCAGCAGTTTACAGGCAGGCGGCTACACCTTC,CASSLQAGGYTF,NA,NA,TRBJ1-2,TRBV28
TGTGCCACCAGCGGGGGGACTAGCGGGTACGAGCAGTACTTC,CATSGGTSGYEQYF,TRBD2,NA,TRBJ2-7,TRBV15
TGTGCCAGCAGTTTACGGACAGGGGGGAACACTGAAGCTTTCTTT,CASSLRTGGNTEAFF,TRBD1,once,TRBJ1-1,TRBV6-6
TGTGCCAGCAACTATTTAGACAGTCGTACGCAGTATTTT,CASNYLDSRTQYF,NA,NA,TRBJ2-3,TRBV9
TGCGCCAGCAGCTTGGGGGCAGGCAAGGCCTACGAGCAGTACTTC,CASSLGAGKAYEQYF,NA,NA,TRBJ2-7,TRBV5-1
TGTGCCAGCAGGGTACAGGGGGTTAAGGGTCAGCCCCAGCATTTT,CASRVQGVKGQPQHF,TRBD1,once,TRBJ1-5,TRBV2
TGTGCCAGCAGCCCCGGGACTAGCTACGAGCAGTACTTC,CASSPGTSYEQYF,TRBD2,NA,TRBJ2-7,TRBV9
TGTGCCAGCAGTGAAGGAGGGTTAAAAGCTTTCTTT,CASSEGGLKAFF,NA,NA,TRBJ1-1,TRBV2
TGTGCCAGCAGCTTGAGAGGGCTGATCACTGAAGCTTTCTTT,CASSLRGLITEAFF,NA,once,TRBJ1-1,TRBV5-5
TGTGCCAGCAGTTTACGACTAGCGGGAGGCTACGAGCAGTACTTC,CASSLRLAGGYEQYF,TRBD2,NA,TRBJ2-7,TRBV2
TGTGCCAGCAGCTTATCTTGGCCAGGGGAGGGCCAAGAGACCCAGTACTTC,CASSLSWPGEGQETQYF,NA,NA,TRBJ2-5,TRBV7-9
TGTGCCAGCGCCCAGGGGGCTGGTGAGCAGTACTTC,CASAQGAGEQYF,TRBD1,few,TRBJ2-7,TRBV28
TGCGCCAGCAGCTTGGGCGGGCTGGATGGGTCTGGCTACACCTTC,CASSLGGLDGSGYTF,NA,NA,TRBJ1-2,TRBV5-1
TGTGCCAGCAGCCCTGACAGGGACCCGGGGAACGAGCAGTACTTC,CASSPDRDPGNEQYF,TRBD1,NA,TRBJ2-7,TRBV5-4
TGTGCCAGCAGCGACACTAGCGGGGGATCCACAGATACGCAGTATTTT,CASSDTSGGSTDTQYF,TRBD2,NA,TRBJ2-3,TRBV7-8
TGTGCCAGTAGTTTGGGGGCGGGTGGCAATCAGCCCCAGCATTTT,CASSLGAGGNQPQHF,NA,few,TRBJ1-5,TRBV19
TGCGCCAGCAGCGAGGCAGCTAGCGGACCCTACGAGCAGTACTTC,CASSEAASGPYEQYF,TRBD2,few,TRBJ2-7,TRBV5-1
TGTGCCGGCAGATCCGGACACCACTACGAGCAGTACTTC,CAGRSGHHYEQYF,NA,NA,TRBJ2-7,TRBV6-1
TGTGCCAGTAGCCCAAAAAGGGACAGAGTCCTAATATTGTATGGCTACACCTTC,CASSPKRDRVLILYGYTF,TRBD1,once,TRBJ1-2,TRBV19
TGTGCCAGCAGTGAAATTTCCGGGAGGCCAAACACCATATATTTT,CASSEISGRPNTIYF,NA,NA,TRBJ1-3,TRBV25-1
TGTGCCAGCAGTTCCGACTTAGGCGGTACCTACAATGAGCAGTTCTTC,CASSSDLGGTYNEQFF,NA,NA,TRBJ2-1,TRBV6-5
TGTGCCAGCAGTTACAGTGCGGGGGCGAACACTGAAGCTTTCTTT,CASSYSAGANTEAFF,NA,NA,TRBJ1-1,TRBV6-5
TGTGCCAGCAGTGAAGAGGGGCTGGACAATCAGCCCCAGCATTTT,CASSEEGLDNQPQHF,NA,few,TRBJ1-5,TRBV6-1
TGCAGCGTTGACCTACAGGGAAGCTATGGCTACACCTTC,CSVDLQGSYGYTF,NA,few,TRBJ1-2,TRBV29-1
TGTGCCAGCAGTGAAAGGACTAGCCTCTCCTACGAGCAGTACTTC,CASSERTSLSYEQYF,TRBD2,NA,TRBJ2-7,TRBV2
TGTGCCAGCAGTTTACGGGGGTACGAGCAGTACTTC,CASSLRGYEQYF,NA,NA,TRBJ2-7,TRBV28
TGCAGCGTATCGACAGGGCACGGGGGAAACACCATATATTTT,CSVSTGHGGNTIYF,TRBD1,once,TRBJ1-3,TRBV29-1